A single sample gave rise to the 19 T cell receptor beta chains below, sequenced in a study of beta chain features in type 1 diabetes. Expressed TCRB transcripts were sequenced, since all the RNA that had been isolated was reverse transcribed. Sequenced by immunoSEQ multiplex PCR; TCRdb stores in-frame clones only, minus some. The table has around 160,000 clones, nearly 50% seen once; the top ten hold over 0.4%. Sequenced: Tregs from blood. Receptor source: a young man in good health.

The CDR3 DNA sequence: TGTGCCAGCAGCTCCCTTAGCGGGAGGGCCAATGAGCAGTTCTTC. It specifies CASSSLSGRANEQFF. This sequence joins TRBV7-2 and TRBJ2-1; 11 nucleotides agree with TRBD2. This CDR3 has 15 amino acids. J lost 6 bases, V lost 4 bases, and 5 bases had no gene match. CDR1 SGHTA and CDR2 FQGNSA come from the germline V gene.

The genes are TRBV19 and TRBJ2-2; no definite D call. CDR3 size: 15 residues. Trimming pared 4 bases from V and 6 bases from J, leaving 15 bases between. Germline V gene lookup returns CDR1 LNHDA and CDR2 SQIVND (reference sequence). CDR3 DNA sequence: TGTGCCAGTAGTAGGGCCAGCCTACAGTCCGGGGAGCTGTTTTTT. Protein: CASSRASLQSGELFF.

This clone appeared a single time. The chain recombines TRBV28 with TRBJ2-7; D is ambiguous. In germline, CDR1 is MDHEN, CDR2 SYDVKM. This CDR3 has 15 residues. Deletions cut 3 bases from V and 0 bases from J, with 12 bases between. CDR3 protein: CASSFWRNYSYEQYF. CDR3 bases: TGTGCCAGCAGTTTCTGGCGAAACTACTCCTACGAGCAGTACTTC.

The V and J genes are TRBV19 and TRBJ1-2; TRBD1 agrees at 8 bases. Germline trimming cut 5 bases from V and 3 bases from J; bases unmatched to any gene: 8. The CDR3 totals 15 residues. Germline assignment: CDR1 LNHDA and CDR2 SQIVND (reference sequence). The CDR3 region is CASSARQGTDYGYTF. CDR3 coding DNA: TGTGCCAGTAGTGCCCGACAGGGGACAGACTATGGCTACACCTTC.

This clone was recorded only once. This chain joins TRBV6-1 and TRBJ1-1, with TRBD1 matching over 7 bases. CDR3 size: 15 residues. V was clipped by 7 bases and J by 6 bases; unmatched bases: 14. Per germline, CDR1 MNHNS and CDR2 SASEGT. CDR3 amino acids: CASIKTSGGLAEAFF. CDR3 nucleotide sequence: TGTGCCAGCATTAAAACCTCAGGGGGGCTGGCTGAAGCTTTCTTT.

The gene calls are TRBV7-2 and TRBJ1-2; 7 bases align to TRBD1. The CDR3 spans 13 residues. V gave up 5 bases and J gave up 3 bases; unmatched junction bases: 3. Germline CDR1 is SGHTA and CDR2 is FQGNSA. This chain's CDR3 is CASSRGGDYGYTF. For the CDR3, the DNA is TGTGCCAGCAGCCGAGGGGGCGACTATGGCTACACCTTC.

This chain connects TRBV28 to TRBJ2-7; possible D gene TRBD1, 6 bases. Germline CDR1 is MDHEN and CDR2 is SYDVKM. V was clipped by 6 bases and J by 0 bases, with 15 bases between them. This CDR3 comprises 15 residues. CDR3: CASSPTGQSSYEQYF. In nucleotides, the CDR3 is TGTGCCAGCAGCCCTACAGGACAGAGCTCCTACGAGCAGTACTTC.

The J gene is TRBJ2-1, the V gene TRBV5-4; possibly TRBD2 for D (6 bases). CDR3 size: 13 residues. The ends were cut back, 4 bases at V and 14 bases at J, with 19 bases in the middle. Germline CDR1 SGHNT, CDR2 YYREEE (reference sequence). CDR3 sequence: CASSKEGRSKKFF. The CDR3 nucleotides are TGTGCCAGCAGCAAGGAGGGACGGTCGAAAAAGTTCTTC.

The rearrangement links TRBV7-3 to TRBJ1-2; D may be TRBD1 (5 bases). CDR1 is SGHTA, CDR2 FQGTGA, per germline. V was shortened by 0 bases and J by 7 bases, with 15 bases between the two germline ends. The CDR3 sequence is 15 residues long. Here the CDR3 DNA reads TGTGCCAGCAGCTTAACGAAGGAGGGGAGGGGTGGCTACACCTTC. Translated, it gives CASSLTKEGRGGYTF. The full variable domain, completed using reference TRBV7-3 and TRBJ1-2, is GAGVSQTPSNKVTEKGKYVELRCDPISGHTALYWYRQSLGQGPEFLIYFQGTGAADDSGLPNDRFFAVRPEGSVSTLKIQRTERGDSAVYLCASSLTKEGRGGYTFGSGTRLTVV.

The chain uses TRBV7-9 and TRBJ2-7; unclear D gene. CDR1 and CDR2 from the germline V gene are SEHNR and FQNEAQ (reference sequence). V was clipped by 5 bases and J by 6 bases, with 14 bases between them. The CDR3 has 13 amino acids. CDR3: CASSVSPLSEQYF. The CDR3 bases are TGTGCCAGCAGCGTAAGCCCCTTGTCCGAGCAGTACTTC.

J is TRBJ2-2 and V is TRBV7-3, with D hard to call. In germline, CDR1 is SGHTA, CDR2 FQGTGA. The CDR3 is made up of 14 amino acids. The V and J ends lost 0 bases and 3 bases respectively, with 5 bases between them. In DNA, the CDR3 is TGTGCCAGCAGCTTAACTCGGGACACCGGGGAGCTGTTTTTT. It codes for CASSLTRDTGELFF.

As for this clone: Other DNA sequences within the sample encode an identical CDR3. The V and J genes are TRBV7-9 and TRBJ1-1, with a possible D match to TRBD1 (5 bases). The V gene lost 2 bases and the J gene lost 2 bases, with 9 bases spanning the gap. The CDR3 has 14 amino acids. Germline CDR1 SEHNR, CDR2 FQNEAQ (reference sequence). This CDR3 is CASSLRQGNTEAFF. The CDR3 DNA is TGTGCCAGCAGCTTAAGGCAGGGAAACACTGAAGCTTTCTTT.

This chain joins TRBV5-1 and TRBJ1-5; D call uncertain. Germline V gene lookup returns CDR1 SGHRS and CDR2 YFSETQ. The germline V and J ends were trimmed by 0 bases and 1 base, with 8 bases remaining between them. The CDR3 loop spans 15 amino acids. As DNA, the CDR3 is TGCGCCAGCAGCTTGGGGCTACAGAGCAATCAGCCCCAGCATTTT. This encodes CASSLGLQSNQPQHF.

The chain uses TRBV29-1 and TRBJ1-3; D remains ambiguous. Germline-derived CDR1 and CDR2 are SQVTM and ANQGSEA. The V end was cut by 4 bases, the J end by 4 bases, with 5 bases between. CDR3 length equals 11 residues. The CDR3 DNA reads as TGCAGCGTTGTGTCGGGAAACACCATATATTTT. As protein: CSVVSGNTIYF.

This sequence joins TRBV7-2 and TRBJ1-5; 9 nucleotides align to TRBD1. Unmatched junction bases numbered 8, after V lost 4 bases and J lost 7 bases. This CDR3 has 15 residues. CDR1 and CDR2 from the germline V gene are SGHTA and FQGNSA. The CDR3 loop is CASSSGQGLSQPQHF. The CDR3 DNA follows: TGTGCCAGCAGCTCAGGACAGGGGTTAAGCCAGCCCCAGCATTTT.

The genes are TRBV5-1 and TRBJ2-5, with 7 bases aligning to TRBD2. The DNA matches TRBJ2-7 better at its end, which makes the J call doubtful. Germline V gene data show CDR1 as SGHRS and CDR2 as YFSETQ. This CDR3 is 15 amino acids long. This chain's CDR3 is CASAYEGLGDDEQYF. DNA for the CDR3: TGCGCCAGCGCCTATGAAGGACTAGGGGATGACGAGCAGTACTTC.

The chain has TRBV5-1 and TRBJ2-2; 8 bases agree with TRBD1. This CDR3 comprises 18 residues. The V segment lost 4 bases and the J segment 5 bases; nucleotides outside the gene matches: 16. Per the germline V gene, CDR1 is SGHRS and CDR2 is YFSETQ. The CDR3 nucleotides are TGCGCCAGCAGCCAACCTGCTCGGACAGGGAGATATACCGGGGAGCTGTTTTTT. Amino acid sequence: CASSQPARTGRYTGELFF.

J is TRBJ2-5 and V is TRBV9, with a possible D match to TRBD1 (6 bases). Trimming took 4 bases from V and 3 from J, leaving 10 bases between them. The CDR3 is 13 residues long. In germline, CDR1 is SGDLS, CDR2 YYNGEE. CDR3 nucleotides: TGTGCCAGCAGCTTCAGGGGAGAAGAGACCCAGTACTTC. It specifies CASSFRGEETQYF.

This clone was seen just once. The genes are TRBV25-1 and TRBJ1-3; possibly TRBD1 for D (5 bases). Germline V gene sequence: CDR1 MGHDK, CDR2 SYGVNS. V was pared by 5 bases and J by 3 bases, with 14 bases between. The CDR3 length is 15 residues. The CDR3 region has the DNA TGTGCCAGCAGTAATTCGGCAGGGATTGGAAACACCATATATTTT. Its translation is CASSNSAGIGNTIYF.